This T cell receptor beta chain emerged from a study of identical twins. General study findings and limits: Twin pairs' shared out-of-frame alpha sequences were enriched in low generation probability. High-abundance cord blood beta clonotypes had fewer insertions; memory repertoires showed none.

J lost 5 bases, V lost 5 bases, and 4 bases had no gene match. There are 14 residues in the CDR3. Per germline, CDR1 SGHRS and CDR2 YFSETQ. A universal primer site was added by template switching, and unique molecular identifiers were carried by the cDNA. Using its own MiXCR run on the 5' RACE reads, TCRdb lists one record per CDR3 protein. The table lists 1.5 million or so distinct CDR3 sequences, more than 30% of them singletons. At least ten counts were recorded for this clonotype. Its specificity is unknown. The TCR comes from a newborn girl in good health. Sequenced: cord blood. The rearrangement joins TRBV5-1 to TRBJ1-6, with 7 bases identical to TRBD1. The CDR3 DNA reads as TGCGCCAGCAGTTCCGGGACAGATAATTCACCCCTCCACTTT. This codes for CASSSGTDNSPLHF.